This is a list of T cell receptor beta chains from one sample in a study of T cells in localized non-small cell lung cancer. Here immunoSEQ multiplex PCR was the method, and the copy in TCRdb shows in-frame clones only, minus some. Here the sample spans about 33,000 clones, approximately 87% being singletons. This specimen consisted of peripheral blood, obtained before any cancer treatment. These receptor sequences come from a man between 40 and 75 years old with stage I lung adenocarcinoma. The CDR3 runs from the conserved cysteine through the conserved F or W. The order of the fields is D gene, J gene, V gene, clone size, CDR3 DNA, CDR3 protein. The D gene is left open where the match is weak. For some rows the clone size is stated as once, few or many, or as a class when expanded; others skip it.

d_gene: .
j_gene: TRBJ2-5
v_gene: TRBV18
abundance: once
CDR3nt: TGTGCCAGCTCACCACCGAGCCGGGTATCAGAGACCCAGTACTTC
CDR3aa: CASSPPSRVSETQYF

d_gene: .
j_gene: TRBJ2-1
v_gene: TRBV2
abundance: .
CDR3nt: TGTGCCAGCAAGGGGGGACTTTCATACAATGAGCAGTTCTTC
CDR3aa: CASKGGLSYNEQFF

d_gene: TRBD1
j_gene: TRBJ1-1
v_gene: TRBV19
abundance: .
CDR3nt: TGTGCCAGCAGTGACCCGTTAGGGGGCCCGGAAACTGAAGCTTTCTTT
CDR3aa: CASSDPLGGPETEAFF

d_gene: .
j_gene: TRBJ2-1
v_gene: TRBV9
abundance: .
CDR3nt: TGTGCCAGCAGCCCTCGGACAGTGGTTGGCAATGAGCAGTTCTTC
CDR3aa: CASSPRTVVGNEQFF

d_gene: TRBD2
j_gene: TRBJ2-3
v_gene: TRBV9
abundance: once
CDR3nt: TGTGCCAGCAGCGTAGGCCTAGCGGGGGGCACAGATACGCAGTATTTT
CDR3aa: CASSVGLAGGTDTQYF

d_gene: .
j_gene: TRBJ1-4
v_gene: TRBV6-5
abundance: once
CDR3nt: TGTGCCAGCAGGAGAGGGTCAACTAATGAAAAACTGTTTTTT
CDR3aa: CASRRGSTNEKLFF

d_gene: .
j_gene: TRBJ1-3
v_gene: TRBV19
abundance: few
CDR3nt: TGTGCCAGTAGTATTCCCACTCTCTCTGGAAACACCATATATTTT
CDR3aa: CASSIPTLSGNTIYF

d_gene: TRBD1
j_gene: TRBJ1-3
v_gene: TRBV15
abundance: .
CDR3nt: TGTGCCACCAGCAGAGACACAGGGGGAGGAAACACCATATATTTT
CDR3aa: CATSRDTGGGNTIYF

d_gene: .
j_gene: TRBJ1-1
v_gene: TRBV27
abundance: .
CDR3nt: TGTGCCAGCAAGGAGCTCACTATGAACACTGAAGCTTTCTTT
CDR3aa: CASKELTMNTEAFF

d_gene: .
j_gene: TRBJ2-5
v_gene: TRBV29-1
abundance: once
CDR3nt: TGCAGCGTTGCGGCCCGGATCCGGGAGACCCAGTACTTC
CDR3aa: CSVAARIRETQYF

d_gene: .
j_gene: TRBJ1-2
v_gene: TRBV19
abundance: .
CDR3nt: TGTGCCAGTAGTATGGGTCAGCTTACTAACTATGGCTACACCTTC
CDR3aa: CASSMGQLTNYGYTF

d_gene: TRBD1
j_gene: TRBJ2-5
v_gene: TRBV19
abundance: .
CDR3nt: TGTGCCAGTAGTCCTTGGACAGGGGGCGCGTTGGAGACCCAGTACTTC
CDR3aa: CASSPWTGGALETQYF

d_gene: .
j_gene: TRBJ1-2
v_gene: TRBV6-5
abundance: .
CDR3nt: TGTGCCAGCAGTTCCCCCACAGCTGAGGGAGGCTACACCTTC
CDR3aa: CASSSPTAEGGYTF

d_gene: .
j_gene: TRBJ1-2
v_gene: TRBV6-5
abundance: .
CDR3nt: TGTGCCAGCAGTCGGGACGCTAACTATGGCTACACCTTC
CDR3aa: CASSRDANYGYTF

d_gene: TRBD1
j_gene: TRBJ1-1
v_gene: TRBV4-1
abundance: .
CDR3nt: TGCGCCAGCAGCCAAGCAGGGGGCCTAATCCTAATGAACACTGAAGCTTTCTTT
CDR3aa: CASSQAGGLILMNTEAFF

d_gene: .
j_gene: TRBJ1-1
v_gene: TRBV7-8
abundance: .
CDR3nt: TGTGCCAGCAGCTTTACAGACCTGAACACTGAAGCTTTCTTT
CDR3aa: CASSFTDLNTEAFF

d_gene: .
j_gene: TRBJ2-7
v_gene: TRBV10-3
abundance: .
CDR3nt: TGTGCCATCAGTGAGTCTCTGGGCTACGAGCAGTACTTC
CDR3aa: CAISESLGYEQYF

d_gene: .
j_gene: TRBJ1-4
v_gene: TRBV7-6
abundance: .
CDR3nt: TGTGCCAGCAGCTTTTCCCGAGCTAATGAAAAACTGTTTTTT
CDR3aa: CASSFSRANEKLFF

d_gene: .
j_gene: TRBJ1-5
v_gene: TRBV7-9
abundance: .
CDR3nt: TGTGCCAGCGGGGGTACCGATCAGCCCCAGCATTTT
CDR3aa: CASGGTDQPQHF

d_gene: .
j_gene: TRBJ1-4
v_gene: TRBV18
abundance: .
CDR3nt: TGTGCCACCATAGGGGAGGATGAAAAACTGTTTTTT
CDR3aa: CATIGEDEKLFF

d_gene: .
j_gene: TRBJ1-1
v_gene: TRBV7-2
abundance: .
CDR3nt: TGTGCCAGCAGCCAGACACCTGAAGCTTTCTTT
CDR3aa: CASSQTPEAFF

d_gene: .
j_gene: TRBJ2-3
v_gene: TRBV5-1
abundance: .
CDR3nt: TGCGCCAGCAGCTTGGAGGGCGGCACAGATACGCAGTATTTT
CDR3aa: CASSLEGGTDTQYF

d_gene: TRBD1
j_gene: TRBJ1-5
v_gene: TRBV13
abundance: .
CDR3nt: TGTGCCAGCAGCCAAACAGGGGATAGCAATCAGCCCCAGCATTTT
CDR3aa: CASSQTGDSNQPQHF

d_gene: .
j_gene: TRBJ1-1
v_gene: TRBV14
abundance: .
CDR3nt: TGTGCCAGCAGCCCATGGGACTTTCTGAACACTGAAGCTTTCTTT
CDR3aa: CASSPWDFLNTEAFF

d_gene: .
j_gene: TRBJ1-3
v_gene: TRBV21-1
abundance: .
CDR3nt: TGTGCCAGCAGCAAAGTCTGGGACTTCTCTGGAAACACCATATATTTT
CDR3aa: CASSKVWDFSGNTIYF

d_gene: TRBD1
j_gene: TRBJ2-7
v_gene: TRBV19
abundance: once
CDR3nt: TGTGCCAGTGTAGCGGCCGGGACAGGGGACTACGAGCAGTACTTC
CDR3aa: CASVAAGTGDYEQYF

d_gene: TRBD2
j_gene: TRBJ2-3
v_gene: TRBV19
abundance: .
CDR3nt: TGTGCCAGTAGTAGAGTACTAGCGGGGGTGGGTACAGATACGCAGTATTTT
CDR3aa: CASSRVLAGVGTDTQYF

d_gene: TRBD2
j_gene: TRBJ2-3
v_gene: TRBV18
abundance: .
CDR3nt: TGTGCCAGCTCACGGCTAGCGGGGGGGGCCACAGATACGCAGTATTTT
CDR3aa: CASSRLAGGATDTQYF

d_gene: TRBD1
j_gene: TRBJ1-5
v_gene: TRBV7-2
abundance: .
CDR3nt: TGTGCCAGCAGCGTAACAGGGGGACAGCCCCAGCATTTT
CDR3aa: CASSVTGGQPQHF

d_gene: .
j_gene: TRBJ1-1
v_gene: TRBV6-1
abundance: .
CDR3nt: TGTGCCAGCAGTGTCCTACAGGCCAACACTGAAGCTTTCTTT
CDR3aa: CASSVLQANTEAFF

d_gene: .
j_gene: TRBJ2-2
v_gene: TRBV2
abundance: .
CDR3nt: TGTGCCAGCAGCGGGTGGGCCACTACTACCGGGGAGCTGTTTTTT
CDR3aa: CASSGWATTTGELFF

d_gene: TRBD1
j_gene: TRBJ1-6
v_gene: TRBV5-4
abundance: .
CDR3nt: TGTGCCAGCAGCTCCGGGACAGGGAGTTCACCCCTCCACTTT
CDR3aa: CASSSGTGSSPLHF

d_gene: .
j_gene: TRBJ2-5
v_gene: TRBV5-1
abundance: .
CDR3nt: TGCGCCAGCAGCGGGGGACTTTTCAAAGAGACCCAGTACTTC
CDR3aa: CASSGGLFKETQYF

d_gene: .
j_gene: TRBJ2-7
v_gene: TRBV6-5
abundance: few
CDR3nt: TGTGCCAGCAGTTACTCCAGGGGCTACGAGCAGTACTTC
CDR3aa: CASSYSRGYEQYF

d_gene: TRBD1
j_gene: TRBJ2-2
v_gene: TRBV6-5
abundance: .
CDR3nt: TGTGCCAGCAGTTATCGGACAGGGGTGGTCACCGGGGAGCTGTTTTTT
CDR3aa: CASSYRTGVVTGELFF